This passage covers 17 T cell receptor beta chains from one sample sequenced in a study of vaccination and CD4 T cells after COVID-19. TCRdb fed the PCR reads into MiXCR, producing one record per CDR3 protein. The profile shows 15,000 to 20,000 distinct CDR3 sequences, 60% of them singletons. The sample was CD4+ T cells from blood, taken after SARS-CoV-2 vaccination. These receptor sequences come from a human donor who had recovered from COVID-19.

This rearrangement joins TRBV15 to TRBJ1-5; D remains ambiguous. Trimming removed 4 bases at V and 4 bases at J, with 11 bases between. This CDR3 spans 14 amino acids. Germline CDR1 is LNHNV and CDR2 is YYDKDF (reference sequence). CDR3 sequence (DNA): TGTGCCACCAGCATGGGGAGGGAGAATCAGCCCCAGCATTTT. Protein sequence: CATSMGRENQPQHF.

The rearrangement joins TRBV27 to TRBJ2-2; tentative D call: TRBD1 (6 bases). The CDR3 contains 15 residues. Germline CDR1 and CDR2: MNHEY and SMNVEV (reference sequence). Trimming shortened V by 4 bases and J by 4 bases, and 13 bases separated the two germline ends. The CDR3 region is CASSSSGQPTGELFF. The CDR3, as DNA: TGTGCCAGCAGTTCATCGGGACAACCCACCGGGGAGCTGTTTTTT.

The chain combines TRBV30 with TRBJ2-3, with D possibly matching TRBD2 (5 bases). The V end was cut by 4 bases, the J end by 8 bases, with 7 bases between. The length of the CDR3 is 10 residues. Germline loops: CDR1 GTSNPN, CDR2 SVGIG (reference sequence). In DNA form, the CDR3 reads TGTGCCTGGAAAGCGGTTACGCAGTATTTT. Protein sequence: CAWKAVTQYF.

This clonotype showed up just a few times. CDR3 sequence reads: CAISEVGGADTEAFF. The CDR3 coding sequence is TGTGCCATCAGTGAGGTGGGTGGGGCGGACACTGAAGCTTTCTTT. The rearrangement links TRBV10-3 to TRBJ1-1; a weak D match, TRBD1 (5 bases). The germline V gene encodes CDR1 ENHRY and CDR2 SYGVKD. The CDR3 covers 15 residues. The V end lost 2 bases, the J end lost 3 bases, and 13 bases lay between the germline ends.

The chain links TRBV6-2 or TRBV6-3 to TRBJ1-5, with D possibly matching TRBD1 (5 bases). V dropped 2 bases and J dropped 2 bases, with 10 bases sitting between them. Germline loops: CDR1 MNHEY, CDR2 SVGEGT. The CDR3 has 15 amino acids. CDR3 bases: TGTGCCAGCAGTTACGTCGGGGGAGGCAATCAGCCCCAGCATTTT. It translates to CASSYVGGGNQPQHF.

This chain links TRBV20-1 with TRBJ2-7; TRBD2 agrees at 8 bases. V shed 5 bases and J 3 bases; nucleotides not matched to a gene: 12. The CDR3 is made up of 15 amino acids. Germline-derived CDR1 and CDR2 are DFQATT and SNEGSKA (reference sequence). The CDR3 loop is CSAGLPLADHYEQYF. CDR3 bases: TGCAGTGCTGGACTCCCACTAGCGGACCACTACGAGCAGTACTTC.

The J gene is TRBJ2-1, the V gene TRBV7-2; no firm D call. Deletions cut 7 bases from V and 5 bases from J, with 36 bases between. Looked up from germline, CDR1 is SGHTA and CDR2 is FQGNSA. The CDR3 runs to 21 residues. The CDR3 DNA follows: TGTGCCAGCACCTTCCGGTACTCCCCCACCCGCCCGCGAAAGGGCCACAATGAGCAGTTCTTC. Translating gives CASTFRYSPTRPRKGHNEQFF.

This clonotype was observed a single time. The chain recombines TRBV20-1 with TRBJ2-2; 9 positions match TRBD2. This CDR3 has 18 residues. V shed 1 base and J 1 base; nucleotides not matched to a gene: 10. Germline-derived CDR1 and CDR2 are DFQATT and SNEGSKA (reference sequence). The CDR3 DNA sequence: TGCAGTGCTAGAGTTTCGGGACTAGCATGGGTGAACACCGGGGAGCTGTTTTTT. Translation: CSARVSGLAWVNTGELFF.

The rearrangement links TRBV7-2 to TRBJ2-6, with TRBD1 identical over 7 bases. The CDR3 is 16 amino acids. Germline values: CDR1 SGHTA, CDR2 FQGNSA. The ends lost 7 bases at V and 1 base at J; junction bases unmatched: 7. The CDR3 DNA sequence: TGTGCCAGCAATACAGGGGCTTGGTCTGGGGCCAACGTCCTGACTTTC. Protein sequence: CASNTGAWSGANVLTF.

To note about this clonotype: Germline is not matched at one junction end, which may reflect a read error. The rearrangement links TRBV7-2 to TRBJ2-3, with unresolved D. Per the germline V gene, CDR1 is SGHTA and CDR2 is FQGNSA. This CDR3 contains 12 residues. The CDR3 here is CASSLGEHTQYF. In DNA, the CDR3 is TGTGCCAGCAGTTTAGGAGAGCATACGCAGTATTTT.

The table lists this clonotype with a count of one. The junction does not match germline at one end; this may be a read error. The V call is TRBV7-2, the J call TRBJ1-6, with 7 nucleotides matching TRBD1. The germline V gene has CDR1 SGHTA and CDR2 FQGNSA. The CDR3 is 12 residues long. The CDR3 DNA reads TGTGCCAGCAGCCGACAGGGTTCATCCCTCCACTTT. This encodes CASSRQGSSLHF.

This clonotype was seen only a few times. V and J are TRBV2 and TRBJ1-5, with D maybe TRBD1 (5 bases). The germline V gene has CDR1 SNHLY and CDR2 FYNNEI. The CDR3 length is 13 residues. With 1 base removed from V and 10 bases from J, the gap between germline ends came to 11 bases. DNA of the CDR3: TGTGCCAGCAGTGAAGGGGGCCCGGTCCCCCAGCATTTT. Protein product: CASSEGGPVPQHF.

The chain recombines TRBV5-4 with TRBJ2-2; D gene ambiguous. The CDR3 is made up of 12 amino acids. Trimming pared 2 bases from V and 3 bases from J, leaving 2 bases between. The germline V gene encodes CDR1 SGHNT and CDR2 YYREEE (reference sequence). The CDR3 protein is CASSLYTGELFF. In DNA form, the CDR3 reads TGTGCCAGCAGCTTATACACCGGGGAGCTGTTTTTT.

The rearrangement joins TRBV7-2 to TRBJ2-3; 9 nucleotides line up with TRBD1. The J segment lost 6 bases and the V segment lost 5 bases, leaving 6 bases of the junction unmatched. Germline values: CDR1 SGHTA, CDR2 FQGNSA. The CDR3 consists of 14 residues. CDR3 in amino acids: CASSPDRGVDTQYF. CDR3 bases: TGTGCCAGCAGCCCTGACAGGGGGGTGGATACGCAGTATTTT.

The chain is built from TRBV2 and TRBJ2-2; weak D call: TRBD2 (5 bases). The CDR3 is 16 amino acids. Trimming removed 3 bases from V and 2 bases from J, with 13 bases in between. Germline loops: CDR1 SNHLY, CDR2 FYNNEI. The DNA of the CDR3 is TGTGCCAGCAGTGAGGGGAGACGGAGAAACACCGGGGAGCTGTTTTTT. Amino acids: CASSEGRRRNTGELFF.

This rearrangement joins TRBV6-1 to TRBJ2-7; D may be TRBD1 (5 bases). The CDR3 is made up of 13 amino acids. V lost 6 bases and J 0 bases, leaving 9 bases between the germline ends. Germline V gives CDR1 MNHNS, CDR2 SASEGT. The CDR3 sequence: CASRKTASYEQYF. In DNA form, the CDR3 reads TGTGCCAGCAGAAAGACAGCCTCCTACGAGCAGTACTTC.

The V and J genes are TRBV2 and TRBJ2-3; 9 positions agree with TRBD1. The V segment lost 6 bases and the J segment 7 bases; nucleotides outside the gene matches: 14. Germline V CDR1 and CDR2: SNHLY, FYNNEI. This CDR3 is built from 16 residues. The CDR3 protein is CASSPGQGIMLYTQYF. The CDR3 DNA reads TGTGCCAGCAGCCCCGGACAGGGGATCATGTTGTATACGCAGTATTTT.